This TCR beta chain originates from a study of T cells after yellow fever vaccination. Findings and limits, study-wide: Boosting was followed by the reappearance of most primary-vaccination clones (about 97% CD4, about 89% CD8).

This clonotype was seen a few times. Its antigen is as yet unknown. Germline CDR1 reads SGHAT; CDR2 reads FQDESV (reference sequence). CDR3 size: 18 residues. The ends were cut back, 1 base at V and 0 bases at J, with 13 bases in the middle. One entry per CDR3 protein, called by TCRdb with MiXCR from the 5' RACE reads. The sample holds some 500,000 distinct CDR3 sequences; about 13% are singletons and the top ten take over 11%. This sample comprised PBMCs, obtained on the day of the yellow fever booster vaccination. The chain recombines TRBV11-1 with TRBJ1-6; the D is unclear. This clonotype was obtained from a man under 40 who received the YFV17D yellow fever vaccine. CDR3 sequence (DNA): TGTGCCAGCAGCTTAGGTGCCTACAGAAGCTCCTATAATTCACCCCTCCACTTT. It translates to CASSLGAYRSSYNSPLHF.